This record looks at one TCR beta chain sequence and its context. Its antigen is not known. Some clones are missing from TCRdb's copy, which holds only in-frame ones; the method was immunoSEQ multiplex PCR. Seen here are around 100,000 clones, 90% observed once, and the top ten hold approximately 1.2%. CDR3 length equals 18 residues. CDR1 MNHNY and CDR2 SVGAGI come from the germline V gene (reference sequence). Trimming removed 5 bases from V and 0 bases from J; junction bases left unmatched: 13. This entry is derived from a study of T cell responses to AZD1222 COVID-19 vaccine. Overall study findings and caveats: The reported proportion of spike-specific TCRs targeting unmutated variant regions was nearly half. Mapped onto spike, vaccine-associated CD4 TCRs spanned it and were dominant at 160-218 and 743-854. Spike-specific TCR breadth and depth went up after people got two AZD1222 doses. Possibly, clonal diversity was underestimated; donors were largely white British and included more females.

The source was peripheral blood, collected on day 0 of AZD1222 vaccination. The clonotype comes from an adult in good health. This chain uses TRBV6-6 with TRBJ1-5, with TRBD1 identical over 7 bases. The CDR3 region has the DNA TGTGCCAGCAGTCTTACAGGGATAGGGGGCTATAGCAATCAGCCCCAGCATTTT. Translation gives CASSLTGIGGYSNQPQHF.